The clone carrying this T cell receptor (beta chain) was found once. Its antigen is unidentified. These data are taken from a study of cytomegalovirus exposure and HLA in healthy donors. Findings of the study overall: TCR beta chain V- and J-gene trimming was linked, in a later analysis, to a missense variant in DCLRE1C.

All donors participated as healthy donors of bone marrow. Trimming pared 6 bases from V and 0 bases from J, leaving 18 bases between. Germline CDR1 SNHLY, CDR2 FYNNEI. The CDR3 contains 17 residues. Researchers ran the PCR with 60 Vbeta and 13 Jbeta primers. Sequencing was performed with immunoSEQ multiplex PCR; in TCRdb, only in-frame clones are kept and a portion is missing. The sample carries 210,000 or so clones, about 77% recorded once. This sequence joins TRBV2 and TRBJ1-3; maybe TRBD1 (5 bases). The source material was PBMCs. The sequence came from a boy younger than 18 in good health and CMV-seronegative. CDR3 in DNA: TGTGCCAGCAGGGGGGGGTTTTTGGGGCGCTCTGGAAACACCATATATTTT. Translation gives CASRGGFLGRSGNTIYF.